This TCR beta chain came from a study of immune heterogeneity within non-small cell lung tumors. For the TCR beta CDR3, multiplex PCR with 32 V and 13 J primers performed the amplification. TCRdb re-derived calls from the multiplex PCR reads in MiXCR, one entry per CDR3 protein. The sample lists some 19,000 distinct CDR3 sequences; over 25% were seen once. This clonotype was detected a few times. At about 600 ng per sample, bulk tumor genomic DNA provided the template. Spaced far apart, several biopsies were taken from each primary tumor during surgery. Curative operations were performed on patients who had untreated, newly diagnosed non-small cell lung cancer. Germline CDR1 and CDR2: MDHEN and SYDVKM. This CDR3 is built from 12 residues. Trimming at V came to 6 bases and at J to 5 bases, leaving 3 bases not matched to a gene.

This TCR was sampled from a man aged 40-49 years with non-small cell lung cancer. The sequencing sample was made of lung tumor tissue. J is TRBJ2-5 and V is TRBV28; 7 positions agree with TRBD1. Here the CDR3 DNA reads TGTGCCAGCAGGAGGGGGCGGGAGACCCAGTACTTC. This codes for CASRRGRETQYF. Full variable domain (outside the CDR3, taken from reference TRBV28 and TRBJ2-5): DVKVTQSSRYLVKRTGEKVFLECVQDMDHENMFWYRQDPGLGLRLIYFSYDVKMKEKGDIPEGYSVSREKKERFSLILESASTNQTSMYLCASRRGRETQYFGPGTRLLVL.